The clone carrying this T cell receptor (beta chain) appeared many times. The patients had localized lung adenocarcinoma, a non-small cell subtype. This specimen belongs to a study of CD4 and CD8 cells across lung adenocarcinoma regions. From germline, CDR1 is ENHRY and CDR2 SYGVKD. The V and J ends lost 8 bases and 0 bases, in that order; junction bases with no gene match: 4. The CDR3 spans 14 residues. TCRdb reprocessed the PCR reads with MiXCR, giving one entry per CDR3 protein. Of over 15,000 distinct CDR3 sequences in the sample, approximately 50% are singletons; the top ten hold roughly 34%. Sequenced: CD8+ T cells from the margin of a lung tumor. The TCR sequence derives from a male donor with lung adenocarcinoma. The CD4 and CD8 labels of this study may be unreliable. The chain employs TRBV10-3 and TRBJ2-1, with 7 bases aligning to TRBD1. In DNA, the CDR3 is TGTGCCATCGCTGCAGGGGGCTCCTACAATGAGCAGTTCTTC. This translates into CAIAAGGSYNEQFF.